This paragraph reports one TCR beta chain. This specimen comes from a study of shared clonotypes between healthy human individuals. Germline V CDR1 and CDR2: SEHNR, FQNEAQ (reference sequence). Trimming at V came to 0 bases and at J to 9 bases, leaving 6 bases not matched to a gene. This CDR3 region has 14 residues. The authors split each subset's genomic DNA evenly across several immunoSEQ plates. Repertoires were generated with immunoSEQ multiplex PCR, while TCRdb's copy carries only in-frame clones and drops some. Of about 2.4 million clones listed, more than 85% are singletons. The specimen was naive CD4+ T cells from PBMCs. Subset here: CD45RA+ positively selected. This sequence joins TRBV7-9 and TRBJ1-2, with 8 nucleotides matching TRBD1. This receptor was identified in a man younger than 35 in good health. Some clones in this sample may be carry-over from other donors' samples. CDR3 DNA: TGTGCCAGCAGCTTAGCTTACAGGGGGGAAAGCTACACCTTC. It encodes CASSLAYRGESYTF.